The text below deals with one TCR beta chain. The data are from a study of monozygotic twins with inflammatory bowel disease. Without any T cell sorting, total RNA was isolated from whole blood. This CDR3 is built from 13 residues. CDR1 is MNHEY, CDR2 SVGEGT, per germline. Template switching introduced UMIs that contain a 6-nucleotide sample barcode. Following a re-call of the 5' RACE reads, TCRdb has one entry per CDR3 protein and lacks DNA. The sample has about 350,000 distinct CDR3 sequences, and its top ten clones hold approximately 2%. The chain recombines TRBV6-2 or TRBV6-3 with TRBJ1-6. Sequencing was done on a sample of blood. This clonotype was obtained from a human donor with ulcerative colitis or Crohn's disease, or a healthy co-twin of an affected twin (not recorded which). CDR3 in amino acids: CASSFQQHSPLHF.